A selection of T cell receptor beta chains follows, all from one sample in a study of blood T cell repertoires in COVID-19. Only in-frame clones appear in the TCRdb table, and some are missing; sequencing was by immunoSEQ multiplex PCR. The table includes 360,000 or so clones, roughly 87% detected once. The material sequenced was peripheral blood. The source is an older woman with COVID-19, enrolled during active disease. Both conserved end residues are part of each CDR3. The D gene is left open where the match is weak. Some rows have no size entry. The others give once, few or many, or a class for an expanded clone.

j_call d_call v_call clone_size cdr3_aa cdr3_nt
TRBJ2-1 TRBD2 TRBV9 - CASSSRGPGGPNEQFF TGTGCCAGCAGCTCCAGAGGTCCGGGGGGGCCGAATGAGCAGTTCTTC
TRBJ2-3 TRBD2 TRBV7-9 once CASSPLAGGGGDTQYF TGTGCCAGCAGCCCTCTAGCGGGGGGCGGAGGAGATACGCAGTATTTT
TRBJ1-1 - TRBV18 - CASSPSEVGQLNTEAFF TGTGCCAGCTCACCGTCCGAGGTTGGACAGCTTAACACTGAAGCTTTCTTT
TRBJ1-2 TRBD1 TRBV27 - CASSLGDRGVYGYTF TGTGCCAGCAGTTTAGGGGACAGGGGTGTCTATGGCTACACCTTC
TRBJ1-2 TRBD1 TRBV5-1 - CASSLATGVGGYTF TGCGCCAGCAGCTTGGCAACAGGGGTAGGTGGCTACACCTTC
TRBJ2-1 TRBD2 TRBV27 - CASRLNAGGSYNEQFF TGTGCCAGCAGACTAAACGCGGGGGGCTCCTACAATGAGCAGTTCTTC
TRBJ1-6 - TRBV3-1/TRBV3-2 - CASSRGSPLHF TGTGCCAGCAGCCGAGGTTCACCCCTCCACTTT
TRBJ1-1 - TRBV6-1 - CASSEEGRGNPEAFF TGTGCCAGCAGTGAAGAAGGAAGAGGGAACCCTGAAGCTTTCTTT
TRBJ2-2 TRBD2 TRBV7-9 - CASSLRLASGELFF TGTGCCAGCAGCCTTCGACTAGCGTCCGGGGAGCTGTTTTTT
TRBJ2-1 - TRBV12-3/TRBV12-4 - CASSFRNEQFF TGTGCCAGCAGTTTCAGGAATGAGCAGTTCTTC
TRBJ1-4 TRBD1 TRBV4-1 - CASSQGTQGALGEKLFF TGCGCCAGCAGCCAAGGTACCCAGGGGGCTCTAGGCGAAAAACTGTTTTTT
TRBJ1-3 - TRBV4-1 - CASSQDRSRLSGNTIYF TGCGCCAGCAGCCAAGATCGTAGTAGACTGAGCGGAAACACCATATATTTT
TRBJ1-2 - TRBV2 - CASSVIGGGTF TGTGCCAGCAGTGTCATCGGGGGGGGCACCTTC
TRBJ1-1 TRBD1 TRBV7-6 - CASSGGTGPGNTEAFF TGTGCCAGCAGCGGGGGGACAGGGCCAGGGAACACTGAAGCTTTCTTT
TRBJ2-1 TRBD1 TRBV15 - CATSRVGTGGKNEQFF TGTGCCACCAGCAGAGTCGGGACAGGGGGGAAAAATGAGCAGTTCTTC
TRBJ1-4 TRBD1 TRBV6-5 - CASSYDRVREKLFF TGTGCCAGCAGTTACGACAGGGTGAGAGAAAAACTGTTTTTT
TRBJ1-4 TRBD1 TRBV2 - CASRDRETNEKLFF TGTGCCAGCAGGGACAGGGAAACTAATGAAAAACTGTTTTTT
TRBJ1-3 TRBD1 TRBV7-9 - CASSRDRVTNTIYF TGTGCCAGCAGTCGAGACAGGGTGACGAACACCATATATTTT
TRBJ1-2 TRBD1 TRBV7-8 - CASSLGQNYGYTF TGTGCCAGCAGCTTGGGACAGAACTATGGCTACACCTTC
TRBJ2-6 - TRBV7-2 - CASSLVSGESGANVLTF TGTGCCAGCAGCTTAGTGTCGGGGGAATCTGGGGCCAACGTCCTGACTTTC
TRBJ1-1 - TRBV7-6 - CASSPETGGNTEAFF TGTGCCAGCAGCCCAGAGACAGGAGGAAACACTGAAGCTTTCTTT
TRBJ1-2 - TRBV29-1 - CSVEGGTNYGYTF TGCAGCGTTGAGGGGGGAACTAACTATGGCTACACCTTC
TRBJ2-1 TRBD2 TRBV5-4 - CASSLADLAGVREQFF TGTGCCAGCAGCTTGGCAGATCTAGCGGGGGTGAGGGAGCAGTTCTTC
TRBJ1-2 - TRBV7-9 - CASSLSDYGYTF TGTGCCAGCAGCCTCTCGGACTATGGCTACACCTTC
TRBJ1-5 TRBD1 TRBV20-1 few CSASSDRGFRSNQPQHF TGCAGTGCTAGTTCGGACAGGGGGTTCAGATCTAATCAGCCCCAGCATTTT
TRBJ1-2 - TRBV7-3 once CASSSDRKDYGYTF TGTGCCAGCAGCTCCGACAGGAAGGACTATGGCTACACCTTC
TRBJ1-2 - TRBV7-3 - CASSRTGRGGYTF TGTGCCAGCAGCCGAACAGGAAGGGGCGGCTACACCTTC
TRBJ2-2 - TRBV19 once CASSIGIQGRNTGELFF TGTGCCAGTAGTATCGGTATCCAGGGGCGTAACACCGGGGAGCTGTTTTTT
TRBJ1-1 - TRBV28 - CASGGQLNTEAFF TGTGCCAGCGGGGGACAATTGAACACTGAAGCTTTCTTT
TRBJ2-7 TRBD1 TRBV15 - CATSRDRGSYEQYF TGTGCCACCAGCAGGGACAGGGGGTCCTACGAGCAGTACTTC
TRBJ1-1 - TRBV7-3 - CASSLSQGQNTEAFF TGTGCCAGCAGCTTAAGCCAGGGGCAGAACACTGAAGCTTTCTTT
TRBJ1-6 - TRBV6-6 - CASSYAGSYNSPLHF TGTGCCAGCAGTTACGCAGGGTCCTATAATTCACCCCTCCACTTT